This TCR beta chain was sequenced in a study of blood T cell repertoires in COVID-19. At the level of the study: Sample material is recorded as cDNA or gDNA derived from T cells, B-cell-depleted T cells, or PBMCs.

TCRdb's table, derived via immunoSEQ multiplex PCR, lists solely in-frame clones and lacks some. The repertoire holds roughly 170,000 clones, with approximately 78% as singletons. Material: PBMCs or T cells enriched from blood (not recorded which). This sequence originates from a woman aged 45 to 65 who had recovered from COVID-19.

CDR3 bases: TGTGCCACCGCAGGGGGCGGTTACACTAATGAAAAACTGTTTTTT. Translation gives CATAGGGYTNEKLFF. The chain uses TRBV19 and TRBJ1-4; 8 nucleotides line up with TRBD1. CDR3 length: 15 amino acids. Germline loops: CDR1 LNHDA, CDR2 SQIVND (reference sequence). J was trimmed by 2 bases and V by 10 bases; bases with no gene match: 9.